These 10 T cell receptor beta chains originate from one sample sequenced in a study of immune heterogeneity within non-small cell lung tumors. With roughly 600 ng used per sample, the template was genomic DNA from bulk tumor. Spaced far apart, several biopsies were taken from each primary tumor during surgery. Patients with untreated, newly diagnosed non-small cell lung cancer underwent curative surgery. In a multiplex PCR, 32 V and 13 J primers amplified TCR beta CDR3. TCRdb passed the multiplex PCR reads through MiXCR, listing each CDR3 protein once. The sample includes 30,000 to 40,000 distinct CDR3 sequences, around 26% of them seen just once. Sequenced sample: lung tumor tissue. These receptors were collected from a man in his forties with non-small cell lung cancer.

This clonotype turned up a few times. The J gene is TRBJ2-3, the V gene TRBV20-1, with 14 bases lining up with TRBD2. The CDR3 loop spans 15 amino acids. CDR1 and CDR2 from the germline V gene are DFQATT and SNEGSKA (reference sequence). The V and J ends lost 3 bases and 10 bases, in that order; junction bases with no gene match: 9. CDR3 loop: CSARTSGRAPRAQYF. DNA for the CDR3: TGCAGTGCTAGGACTAGCGGGAGGGCCCCCAGAGCGCAGTATTTT.

This clonotype turned up a few times. The chain combines TRBV18 with TRBJ2-7, with 9 positions matching TRBD2. Germline CDR1 reads KGHSH; CDR2 reads LQKENI. J lost 2 bases, V lost 4 bases, and 6 bases had no gene match. The CDR3 spans 15 residues. CDR3 residues: CASSQLRGGPYEQYF. The CDR3 bases are TGTGCCAGCTCACAGCTGCGGGGGGGACCCTACGAGCAGTACTTC.

The sample holds a few counts of this clonotype. CDR3 sequence (DNA): TGTGCCAGCAGCTTGCGACCCACCCGACTAGCCACAGATACGCAGTATTTT. It is translated as CASSLRPTRLATDTQYF. V gene TRBV11-2 combines with J gene TRBJ2-3; 7 bases match TRBD2. This CDR3 spans 17 amino acids. The trim removed 3 bases at V and 2 bases at J, leaving 11 bases unmatched. Germline lookup yields CDR1 SGHAT and CDR2 FQNNGV.

Comments on this clonotype: A much larger clone differs from this one at a single base, so this may be a read error. This chain links TRBV3-1 with TRBJ2-1; 7 positions agree with TRBD2. The CDR3 runs to 14 residues. In germline, CDR1 is LGHDT, CDR2 YNNKEL (reference sequence). CDR3 nucleotides: TGTGACAGCAGCCGGGGAGCGGGGTACAATGAGCAGTTCTTC. The encoded protein is CDSSRGAGYNEQFF.

Concerning this clonotype itself: This clone may be a read error of a much larger clone one base away. The rearrangement joins TRBV4-2 to TRBJ1-1; weak D call: TRBD1 (5 bases). V lost 3 bases to trimming and J lost 6 bases, with 14 bases between them. The germline gives CDR1 LGHNA, CDR2 YNFKEQ. There are 14 residues in the CDR3. The chain's CDR3 is CASSHRTTNPEAFF. In DNA form, the CDR3 reads TGTGCCAGCAGCCACCGGACAACCAACCCTGAAGCTTTCTTT.

Note on this clonotype: A read error is likely, as this CDR3 ends without the conserved phenylalanine or tryptophan. The CDR3 protein is CASSSIFSLPGQAGANPPQHL. CDR3 in DNA: TGTGCCAGCAGTTCCATATTCTCACTCCCCGGACAGGCAGGGGCAAATCCGCCCCAGCATCTT. J is TRBJ1-5 and V is TRBV28; the match to TRBD1 covers 7 bases. Per the germline V gene, CDR1 is MDHEN and CDR2 is SYDVKM. The CDR3 spans 21 residues.

This clonotype was recorded a few times. The rearrangement joins TRBV12-3 or TRBV12-4 to TRBJ2-1; D possibly uses TRBD1 or TRBD2 (5 bases each). The length of the CDR3 is 15 residues. V lost 6 bases to trimming and J lost 7 bases, with 19 bases between them. CDR3 sequence: CASSPSRGGLNEQFF. The CDR3 nucleotides read TGTGCCAGCAGCCCATCCCGGGGCGGATTGAATGAGCAGTTCTTC.

The V and J genes are TRBV11-2 and TRBJ1-1, with D perhaps TRBD1 (6 bases). This CDR3 region has 11 residues. The germline V gene has CDR1 SGHAT and CDR2 FQNNGV. V lost 10 bases to trimming and J lost 6 bases, with 12 bases between them. The CDR3: CATTRGPEAFF. DNA for the CDR3: TGTGCCACCACCCGGGGGCCTGAAGCTTTCTTT.

By sample fraction, this clonotype is medium-sized (0.01 to 0.1%). The chain links TRBV20-1 to TRBJ1-2; unclear D gene. This CDR3 is 12 amino acids long. V was pared by 6 bases and J by 2 bases, with 10 bases between. Germline assignment: CDR1 DFQATT and CDR2 SNEGSKA (reference sequence). CDR3: CSAWSMNYGYTF. As DNA, the CDR3 is TGCAGTGCCTGGAGCATGAACTATGGCTACACCTTC.

As regards this clonotype: One end of the junction varies from germline; a read error may be responsible. CDR3: CASTLTGSQNTEALF. In DNA, the CDR3 is TGTGCCAGCACCTTGACAGGGAGTCAGAACACTGAAGCTTTATTT. The chain uses TRBV12-3 or TRBV12-4 and TRBJ1-1, with 7 bases that match TRBD1. The CDR3 spans 15 residues.